This TCR beta chain stems from a study of CD4+ T cells in melanoma. Study-level points and caveats: CD8+ T cell, macrophage and B cell function reportedly correlated with neoantigen-specific CD4+ T cells. Diverse differentiation states were reported for melanoma neoantigen-specific CD4+ T cells.

This clone has just a few counts. As yet, its antigen is unknown. Profiled with immunoSEQ multiplex PCR; TCRdb holds only in-frame clones, not every one. The repertoire holds 55,000 or so clones, roughly two thirds seen once, with about 5% in the top ten. The CDR3 contains 12 residues. V lost 5 bases and J 2 bases, leaving 6 bases between the germline ends. The germline CDR1 and CDR2 sequences are LNHNV and YYDKDF (reference sequence). The sample comprised tumor tissue. The chain links TRBV15 to TRBJ1-2; D remains unclear. The sequence was obtained from a human donor with melanoma. This CDR3 is CATSFANYGYTF. The DNA of the CDR3 is TGTGCCACCAGCTTCGCCAACTATGGCTACACCTTC.